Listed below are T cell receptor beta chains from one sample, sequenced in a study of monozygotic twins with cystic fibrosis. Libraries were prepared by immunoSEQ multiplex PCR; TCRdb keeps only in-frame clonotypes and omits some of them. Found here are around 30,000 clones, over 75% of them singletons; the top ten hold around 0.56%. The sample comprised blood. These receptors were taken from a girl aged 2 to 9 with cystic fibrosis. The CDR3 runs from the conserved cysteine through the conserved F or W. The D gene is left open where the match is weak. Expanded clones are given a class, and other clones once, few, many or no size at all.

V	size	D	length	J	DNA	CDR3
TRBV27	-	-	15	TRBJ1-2	TGTGCCAGCAGTTTATCGAGCGGAGCTAACTATGGCTACACCTTC	CASSLSSGANYGYTF
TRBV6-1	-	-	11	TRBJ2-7	TGTGCCAGCGACAGGTACTACGAGCAGTACTTC	CASDRYYEQYF
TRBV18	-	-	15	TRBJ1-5	TGTGCCAGCTCAGCCTCTTTACCCTCCAATCAGCCCCAGCATTTT	CASSASLPSNQPQHF
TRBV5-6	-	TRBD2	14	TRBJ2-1	TGTGCCAGCAGCCGGGTGGGAGGGGTCAATGAGCAGTTCTTC	CASSRVGGVNEQFF
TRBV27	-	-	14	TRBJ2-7	TGTGCCAGCAGACCCATAGGGGGGAACTACGAGCAGTACTTC	CASRPIGGNYEQYF
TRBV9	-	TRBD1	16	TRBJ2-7	TGTGCCAGCAGCCCAGTTGTCCGGGACAGCTCCTACGAGCAGTACTTC	CASSPVVRDSSYEQYF
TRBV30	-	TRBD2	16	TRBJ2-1	TGTGCCTGGATTTTTAAGACTAGCGGGGGGGGAAAGGAGCAGTTCTTC	CAWIFKTSGGGKEQFF
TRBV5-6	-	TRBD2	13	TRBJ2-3	TGTGCCAGCAGTCATAGCGGGGGGGATACGCAGTATTTT	CASSHSGGDTQYF
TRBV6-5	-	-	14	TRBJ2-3	TGTGCCAGCAGTTCCGAACTAGCCACAGATACGCAGTATTTT	CASSSELATDTQYF
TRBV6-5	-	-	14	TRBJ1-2	TGTGCCAGCAGTTATAGTGGGGAGGGCTATGGCTACACCTTC	CASSYSGEGYGYTF
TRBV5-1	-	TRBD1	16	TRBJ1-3	TGCGCCAGCAGCCCCGGGACAGGGTTCTCTGGAAACACCATATATTTT	CASSPGTGFSGNTIYF
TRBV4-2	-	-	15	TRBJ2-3	TGTGCCAGCAGCCAAGATAGTCTAGCCACAGATACGCAGTATTTT	CASSQDSLATDTQYF
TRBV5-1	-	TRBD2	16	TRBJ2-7	TGCGCCAGCAGCGTCAACACCGGGACTAGCTCCTACGAGCAGTACTTC	CASSVNTGTSSYEQYF
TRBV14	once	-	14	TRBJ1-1	TGTGCCAGCAGCCAAGCAGGGATGAACACTGAAGCTTTCTTT	CASSQAGMNTEAFF
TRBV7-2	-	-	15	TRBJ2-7	TGTGCCAGCAGCTTAGGACAGATCCCCCCGTACGAGCAGTACTTC	CASSLGQIPPYEQYF
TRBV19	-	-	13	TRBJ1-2	TGTGCCAGTAGCCCAGTTGACCTCTATGGCTACACCTTC	CASSPVDLYGYTF
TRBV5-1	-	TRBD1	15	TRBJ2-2	TGCGCCAGCAGCGTATGGACAGGGGGAGGCGGGGAGCTGTTTTTT	CASSVWTGGGGELFF
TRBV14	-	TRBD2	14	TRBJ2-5	TGTGCCAGCAGACTAGCGGGGGGACAAGAGACCCAGTACTTC	CASRLAGGQETQYF
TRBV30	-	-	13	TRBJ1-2	TGTGCCTGGGAAAGCTTGGAAGGGAATGGCTACACCTTC	CAWESLEGNGYTF
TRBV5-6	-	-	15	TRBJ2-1	TGTGCCAGCAGCCCTGGCAGCCAAAACTACAATGAGCAGTTCTTC	CASSPGSQNYNEQFF
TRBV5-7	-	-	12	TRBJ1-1	TGTGCCAGCAGCTTGTGGAAGGCTGAAGCTTTCTTT	CASSLWKAEAFF
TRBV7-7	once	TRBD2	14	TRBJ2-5	TGTGCCAGCAGCTTAGCCGGGGGGGGAGAGACCCAGTACTTC	CASSLAGGGETQYF
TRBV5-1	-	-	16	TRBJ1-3	TGCGCCAGCAGCACGTCCCCCCAGGGGCCTGGAAACACCATATATTTT	CASSTSPQGPGNTIYF
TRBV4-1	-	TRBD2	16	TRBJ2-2	TGCGCCAGCAGCCAAGCTAGCGGAACGAACACCGGGGAGCTGTTTTTT	CASSQASGTNTGELFF
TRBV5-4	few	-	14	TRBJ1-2	TGTGCCAGCAGCTTGGTGGGCAGGACCTATGGCTACACCTTC	CASSLVGRTYGYTF
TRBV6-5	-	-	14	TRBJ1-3	TGTGCCAGCAGTTACTCACACTCTGGAAACACCATATATTTT	CASSYSHSGNTIYF
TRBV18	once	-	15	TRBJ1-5	TGTGCCAGCTCACCCAATGGGGGGGGGCGACAGCCCCAGCATTTT	CASSPNGGGRQPQHF
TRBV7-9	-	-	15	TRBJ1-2	TGTGCCAGCAGCTTCCAAGGGGGTGCTAACTATGGCTACACCTTC	CASSFQGGANYGYTF
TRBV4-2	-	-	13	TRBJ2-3	TGTGCCAGCAGCCAAGTCCTCATAGTGACGCAGTATTTT	CASSQVLIVTQYF
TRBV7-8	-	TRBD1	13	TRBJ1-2	TGTGCCAGCAGCCCCCCACAGGGGTATGGCTACACCTTC	CASSPPQGYGYTF
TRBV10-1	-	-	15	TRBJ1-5	TGCGCCAGCAGCCACGGGCCCTACTCAAATCAGCCCCAGCATTTT	CASSHGPYSNQPQHF
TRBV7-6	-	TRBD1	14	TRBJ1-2	TGTGCCAGCAGCTTATTGGACAGGGTATCTGGCTACACCTTC	CASSLLDRVSGYTF
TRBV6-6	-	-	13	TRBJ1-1	TGTGCCAGCATTGGCGAACTGAACACTGAAGCTTTCTTT	CASIGELNTEAFF
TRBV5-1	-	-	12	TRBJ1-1	TGCGCCAGCAGCTTGGGCAGGACTGAAGCTTTCTTT	CASSLGRTEAFF
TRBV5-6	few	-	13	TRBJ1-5	TGTGCCAGCAGCAAACAGGGAGCCCAGCCCCAGCATTTT	CASSKQGAQPQHF
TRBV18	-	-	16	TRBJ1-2	TGTGCCAGCTCACCAAGGGCAGACCTTACTAACTATGGCTACACCTTC	CASSPRADLTNYGYTF
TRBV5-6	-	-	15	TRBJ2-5	TGTGCCAGCAGCTTGGTGGGGCGCGACCAAGAGACCCAGTACTTC	CASSLVGRDQETQYF
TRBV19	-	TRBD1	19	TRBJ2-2	TGTGCCAGTAGTATTTGGGGGACAGGTTATACCGCGAACACCGGGGAGCTGTTTTTT	CASSIWGTGYTANTGELFF
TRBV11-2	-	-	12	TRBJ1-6	TGTGCCAGCAGCCCCCCGAATTCACCCCTCCACTTT	CASSPPNSPLHF
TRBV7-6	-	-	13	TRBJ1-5	TGTGCCAGCAGCTTAGCGGTGGACCAGCCCCAGCATTTT	CASSLAVDQPQHF
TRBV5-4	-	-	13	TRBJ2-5	TGTGCCAGCAGCTGGGACACGGGGGGATTCCAGTACTTC	CASSWDTGGFQYF
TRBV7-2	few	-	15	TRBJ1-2	TGTGCCAGCAGCTCAGTGTTGTTTTTTTGGGGTGGCTACACCTTC	CASSSVLFFWGGYTF
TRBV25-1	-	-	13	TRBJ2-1	TGTGCCAGCTCAAAAGGTGGCGGGGTGGAGCAGTTCTTC	CASSKGGGVEQFF
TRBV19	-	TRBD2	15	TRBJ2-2	TGTGCCAGTAGTATGTGGCGGGGGACCACCGGGGAGCTGTTTTTT	CASSMWRGTTGELFF
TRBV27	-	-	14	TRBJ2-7	TGTGCCAGCAGTTTGGGCCGCAACTACTACGAGCAGTACTTC	CASSLGRNYYEQYF
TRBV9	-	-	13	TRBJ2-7	TGTGCCAGCAGCGTAAGCAGCAGCTACGAGCAGTACTTC	CASSVSSSYEQYF
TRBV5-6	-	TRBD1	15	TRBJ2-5	TGTGCCAGCAGCTTGGCGGGGACAGGGAGGGAGACCCAGTACTTC	CASSLAGTGRETQYF
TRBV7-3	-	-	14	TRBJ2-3	TGTGCCAGCAGTCCAGCAGGAAACACAGATACGCAGTATTTT	CASSPAGNTDTQYF
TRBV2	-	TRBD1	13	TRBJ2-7	TGTGCCTACAGGACAGGGGGTGTCGACGAGCAGTACTTC	CAYRTGGVDEQYF
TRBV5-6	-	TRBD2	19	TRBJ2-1	TGTGCCAGCAGCTTGGAATGGACTAGCGGCGCCCCCACCTACAATGAGCAGTTCTTC	CASSLEWTSGAPTYNEQFF
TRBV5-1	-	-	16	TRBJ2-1	TGCGCCAGCAGCTTGGCGGGTATAGCGACCTACAATGAGCAGTTCTTC	CASSLAGIATYNEQFF
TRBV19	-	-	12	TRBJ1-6	TGTGCCAGTACCTCTCAAAGGTCCCCCCTCCACTTT	CASTSQRSPLHF